This T cell receptor (beta chain) is drawn from a study of cytomegalovirus exposure and HLA in healthy donors. This CDR3 region has 11 residues. Germline loops: CDR1 LNHDA, CDR2 SQIVND (reference sequence). V lost 3 bases and J lost 6, with 3 bases in between. In regard to this clone: Its target is not known.

Study-level points and caveats: The tendency of first-cohort TCR clusters to co-occur in the roughly 130 validation repertoires was the finding of a later analysis.

It was the approximately 130-subject validation cohort, separate from the approximately 700-subject first cohort, to which the donors belonged. Measured with immunoSEQ multiplex PCR; TCRdb has only the in-frame clones, and not every one. The sample holds about 160,000 clones, roughly 90% seen once. The genes are TRBV19 and TRBJ1-5; D is ambiguous. The sequenced sample was PBMCs. The receptor was isolated from a woman in her 30s in good health and CMV-seronegative. The CDR3 sequence: CASSIFQPQHF. CDR3 in DNA: TGTGCCAGTAGTATTTTTCAGCCCCAGCATTTT.